This T cell receptor beta chain is from a study of blood T cells in healthy people across ages (dated by TCRdb to between 2014 and 2017). Turning to the overall study: Template switching captured roughly one uniquely barcoded TCR beta cDNA molecule per two T cells in model experiments. The study analyzed two additional independent replicas of 1 million unique cDNA reads from the same blood draw for two donors, one aged 18 to 29 and one aged 80 or older. The study measured age-related changes in TCR beta repertoire diversity using deep sequencing normalized with unique cDNA molecular identifiers. To avoid experimental bias, donors of different ages were distributed randomly across sequencing lanes. Donors were grouped into four age groups: young (average roughly 17 years), middle-aged (roughly 37), aged (roughly 62) and long-lived (82). On the study overall, not on this receptor specifically: Bulk unsorted PBMC profiling prevented conclusive comparison of naive and antigen-experienced compartments. Observed TCR beta diversity per million T cells fell roughly linearly with age, and a significant reduction was already apparent by age roughly 40. A strong correlation was found between observed TCR beta diversity and the percentage of naive T cells measured by flow cytometry. Compared with the aged group, more naive CD4+ T cells, fewer expanded clones and increased TCR diversity were shown by the long-lived group, suggesting age selection. Because donor CMV infection status was unknown, age-related changes in expanded clonotypes were potentially confounded. Estimates of total diversity based on one million sequenced T cells were considered lower bounds and underestimates.

The germline V gene gives CDR1 as SGHTA and CDR2 as FQGNSA. The CDR3, from cysteine to phenylalanine, totals 15 residues. The CDR3 DNA has 45 bases and is translated from base 1. The junction carries 10 bases between V and J, which are trimmed by 3 bases and 2 bases respectively. With respect to this clonotype: This clone's antigen is unknown. Per-base quality was not reported, and no clone a single base away is much larger than it.

The 39 donors, aged roughly 6 to 95 years, were systemically healthy Caucasian individuals from Russia. Approximately 9 milliliters of peripheral blood were collected from each donor into EDTA-treated Vacutainer tubes. PBMCs were isolated by Ficoll-Paque density-gradient centrifugation, with at least 7 million obtained per sample. Trizol reagent was used to extract total RNA from the PBMCs, yielding at least 5 micrograms per sample. The percentages of naive CD45RAhigh/CD27high T cells were determined by flow cytometry on a PBMC aliquot from every donor. Receptor amplification or capture employed 5' RACE. Instrument used: Illumina HiSeq 2500. A second roughly 6 to 11 cycle PCR used a sample-barcoded 5' primer and a J-beta primer mix. Each TCR beta cDNA molecule received a unique molecular identifier from a template-switch 5' adaptor carrying 12 random nucleotides. Each sample yielded at least 2.5 million CDR3-containing paired-end reads. The Mint cDNA synthesis kit, primed by a TRBC-specific oligonucleotide, was used to synthesize first-strand cDNA from all RNA. Following uracil-DNA glycosylase treatment, a first 18-cycle PCR with universal primers M1SS and BC2_uni_R was performed on all cDNA. Processing in the source paper ran as follows. For normalization, 1 million high-quality reads, each with a distinct molecular identifier, were randomly selected from each sample. Reads with shared molecular identifiers were discarded instead of being binned into consensus sequences. MiTCR, run with a Q25 quality threshold and the strictest error-elimination algorithm, handled CDR3 identification, clonotype clustering and error correction. A nonparametric unseen species model with Euler transformation was used to estimate lower-bound total TCR beta diversity. Clones were called with MiXCR by TCRdb after fastp trimmed the public reads at Q25, and only in-frame beta chains were retained. Every entry covers one CDR3 protein and lists the most common genes and DNA from its rows. It is TCRdb's table, rather than the study itself, that gives the V and J calls and clone size. Across this sample there are around 940,000 distinct CDR3 sequences, with 51% seen only once. The leading ten clones occupy roughly 23% of the sample.

Source material: blood. Here the chain combines TRBV7-2 and TRBJ2-2; 6 matching bases give a weak D call of TRBD2. The clonotype comes from a woman aged 60-70 years in good health. The CDR3 protein is CASSFSGVNTGELFF. The sequenced DNA: TGTGCCAGCAGCTTTAGCGGTGTAAACACCGGGGAGCTGTTTTTT.